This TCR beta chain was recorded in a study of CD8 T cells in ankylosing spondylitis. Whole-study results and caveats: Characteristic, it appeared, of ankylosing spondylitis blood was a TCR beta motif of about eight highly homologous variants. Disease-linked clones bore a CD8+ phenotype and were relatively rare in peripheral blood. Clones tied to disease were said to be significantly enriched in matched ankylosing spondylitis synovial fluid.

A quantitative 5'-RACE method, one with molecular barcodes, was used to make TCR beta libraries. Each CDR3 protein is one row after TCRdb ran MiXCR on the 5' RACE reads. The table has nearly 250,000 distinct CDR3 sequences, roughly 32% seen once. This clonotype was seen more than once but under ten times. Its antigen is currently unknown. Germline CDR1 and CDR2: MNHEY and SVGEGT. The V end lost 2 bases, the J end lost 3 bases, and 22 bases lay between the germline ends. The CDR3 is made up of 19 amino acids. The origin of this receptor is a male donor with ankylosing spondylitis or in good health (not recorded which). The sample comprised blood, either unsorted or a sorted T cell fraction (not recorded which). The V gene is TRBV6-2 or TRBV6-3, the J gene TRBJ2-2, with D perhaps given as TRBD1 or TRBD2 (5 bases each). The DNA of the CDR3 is TGTGCCAGCAGTTACAGACCCGGGACCAGGACCGTGGACACCGGGGAGCTGTTTTTT. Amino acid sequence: CASSYRPGTRTVDTGELFF.